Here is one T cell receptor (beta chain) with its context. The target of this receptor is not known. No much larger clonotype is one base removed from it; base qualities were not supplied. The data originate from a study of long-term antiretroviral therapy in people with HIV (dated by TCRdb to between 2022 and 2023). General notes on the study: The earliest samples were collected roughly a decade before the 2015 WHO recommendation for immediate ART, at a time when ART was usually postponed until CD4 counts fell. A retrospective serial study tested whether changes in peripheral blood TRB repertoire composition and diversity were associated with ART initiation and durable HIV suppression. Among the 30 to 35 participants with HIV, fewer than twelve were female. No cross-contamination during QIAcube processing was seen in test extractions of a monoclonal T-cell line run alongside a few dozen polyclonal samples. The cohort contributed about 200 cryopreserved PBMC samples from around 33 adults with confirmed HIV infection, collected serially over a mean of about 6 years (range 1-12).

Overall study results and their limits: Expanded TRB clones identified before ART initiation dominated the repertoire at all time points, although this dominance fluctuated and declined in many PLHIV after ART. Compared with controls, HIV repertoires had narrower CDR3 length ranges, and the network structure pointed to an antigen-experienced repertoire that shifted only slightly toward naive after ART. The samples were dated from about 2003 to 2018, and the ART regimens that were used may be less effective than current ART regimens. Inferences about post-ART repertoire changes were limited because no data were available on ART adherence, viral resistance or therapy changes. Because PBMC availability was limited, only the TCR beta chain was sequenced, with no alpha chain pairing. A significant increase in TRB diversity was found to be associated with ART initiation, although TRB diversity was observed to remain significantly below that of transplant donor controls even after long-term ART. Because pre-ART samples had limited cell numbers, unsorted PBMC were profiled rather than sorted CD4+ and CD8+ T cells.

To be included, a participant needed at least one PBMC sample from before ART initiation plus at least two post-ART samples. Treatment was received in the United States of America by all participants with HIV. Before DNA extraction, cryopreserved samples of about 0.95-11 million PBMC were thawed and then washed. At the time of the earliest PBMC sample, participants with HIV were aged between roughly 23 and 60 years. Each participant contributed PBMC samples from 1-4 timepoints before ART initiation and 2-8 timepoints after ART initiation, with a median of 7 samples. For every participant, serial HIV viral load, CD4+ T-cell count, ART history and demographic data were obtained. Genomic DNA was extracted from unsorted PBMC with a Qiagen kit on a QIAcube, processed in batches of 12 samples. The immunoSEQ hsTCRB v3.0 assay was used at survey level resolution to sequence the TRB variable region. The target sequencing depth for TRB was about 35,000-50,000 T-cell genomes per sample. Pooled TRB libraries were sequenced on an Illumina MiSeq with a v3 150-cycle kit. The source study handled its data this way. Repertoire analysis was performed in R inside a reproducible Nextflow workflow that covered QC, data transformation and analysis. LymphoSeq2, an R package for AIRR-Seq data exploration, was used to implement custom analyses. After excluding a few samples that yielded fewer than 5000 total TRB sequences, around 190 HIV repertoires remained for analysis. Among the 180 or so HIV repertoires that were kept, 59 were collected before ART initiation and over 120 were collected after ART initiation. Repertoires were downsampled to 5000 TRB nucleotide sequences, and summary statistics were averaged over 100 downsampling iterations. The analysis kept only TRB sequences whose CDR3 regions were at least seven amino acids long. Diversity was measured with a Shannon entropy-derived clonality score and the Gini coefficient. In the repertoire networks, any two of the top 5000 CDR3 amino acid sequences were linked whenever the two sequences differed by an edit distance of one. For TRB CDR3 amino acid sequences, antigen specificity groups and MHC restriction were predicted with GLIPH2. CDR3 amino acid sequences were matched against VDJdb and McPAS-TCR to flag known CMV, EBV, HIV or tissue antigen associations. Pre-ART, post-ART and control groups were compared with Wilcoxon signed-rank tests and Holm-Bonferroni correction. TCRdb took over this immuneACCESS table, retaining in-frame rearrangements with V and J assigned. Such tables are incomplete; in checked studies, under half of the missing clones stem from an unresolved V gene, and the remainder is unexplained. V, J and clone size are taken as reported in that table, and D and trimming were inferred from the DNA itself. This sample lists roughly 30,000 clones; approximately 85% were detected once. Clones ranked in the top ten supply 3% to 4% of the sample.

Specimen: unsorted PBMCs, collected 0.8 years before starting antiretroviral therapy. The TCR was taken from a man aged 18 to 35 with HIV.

The CDR3 in this case is CASSRQQGGGELFF. The DNA is as follows: TGCGCCAGCAGCCGACAGCAGGGCGGCGGGGAGCTGTTTTTT. The sequence is built from TRBV4-1 and TRBJ2-2; tentative D gene TRBD1, with 5 bases matching. Trimming at the junction amounts to 4 bases on V and 7 bases on J, and the germline ends lie 13 bases apart. The germline V gene gives CDR1 as MGHRA and CDR2 as YSYEKL. Inclusive of the bounding cysteine and phenylalanine, the CDR3 is 14 residues long. Only the CDR3 region is kept as DNA, spanning 42 bases read in frame from base 1.